What follows are 3 T cell receptor beta chains derived from one specimen sequenced in a study of radiation and T cells in renal cell carcinoma. Treatment described: 15 Gy SBRT to primary tumor, nephrectomy 4 weeks later. Some clones are missing from TCRdb's copy, which holds only in-frame ones; the method was immunoSEQ multiplex PCR. Of some 16,000 clones in the sample, roughly 50% were seen once. Sequenced here: tumor tissue, sampled from a patient whose treatment included radiotherapy and nephrectomy. The origin of the receptors is a woman aged 60 to 75 with renal cell carcinoma.

The chain couples TRBV9 to TRBJ2-5, with TRBD2 matching over 11 bases. CDR1 is SGDLS and CDR2 is YYNGEE in the germline V gene. The CDR3 totals 15 residues. V shed 1 base and J 4 bases; nucleotides not matched to a gene: 3. CDR3 nucleotide sequence: TGTGCCAGCAGCGTAACCGGGACTAGCGGAGAGACCCAGTACTTC. As protein: CASSVTGTSGETQYF.

This clone has more than one count but fewer than ten. This chain connects TRBV19 to TRBJ1-5; 8 bases fit TRBD1. V gave up 8 bases and J gave up 4 bases; unmatched junction bases: 4. The CDR3 extends over 13 amino acids. Germline loops: CDR1 LNHDA, CDR2 SQIVND (reference sequence). CDR3 in amino acids: CASSRDRNQPQHF. The CDR3 region has the DNA TGTGCCAGTTCTAGGGACAGGAATCAGCCCCAGCATTTT.

The V gene is TRBV2, the J gene TRBJ1-6, with D perhaps TRBD1 (5 bases). Trimming pared 7 bases from V and 5 bases from J, leaving 12 bases between. Germline loops: CDR1 SNHLY, CDR2 FYNNEI. The CDR3 covers 14 residues. The CDR3 DNA reads as TGTGCCAGCACCGGGGACCTAAATAATTCACCCCTCCACTTT. Translating it yields CASTGDLNNSPLHF.